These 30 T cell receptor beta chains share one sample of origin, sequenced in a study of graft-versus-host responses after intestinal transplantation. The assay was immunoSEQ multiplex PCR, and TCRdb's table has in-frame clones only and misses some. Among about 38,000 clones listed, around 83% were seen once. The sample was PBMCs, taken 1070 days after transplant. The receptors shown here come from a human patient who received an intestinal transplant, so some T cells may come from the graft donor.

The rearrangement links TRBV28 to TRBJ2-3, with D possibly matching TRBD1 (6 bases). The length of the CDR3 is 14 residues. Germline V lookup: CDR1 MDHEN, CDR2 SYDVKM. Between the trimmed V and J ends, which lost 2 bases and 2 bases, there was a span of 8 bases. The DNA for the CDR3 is TGTGCCAGCAGTTTAGGGGGCCCCACAGATACGCAGTATTTT. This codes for CASSLGGPTDTQYF.

Written as DNA, the CDR3 is TGTGCCAGCAGTTTTGCGATTCGCACAGATACGCAGTATTTT. Protein: CASSFAIRTDTQYF. The gene calls are TRBV28 and TRBJ2-3; no reliable D call. V lost 3 bases and J 1 base, leaving 8 bases between the germline ends. Germline V lookup: CDR1 MDHEN, CDR2 SYDVKM. CDR3 length: 14 residues.

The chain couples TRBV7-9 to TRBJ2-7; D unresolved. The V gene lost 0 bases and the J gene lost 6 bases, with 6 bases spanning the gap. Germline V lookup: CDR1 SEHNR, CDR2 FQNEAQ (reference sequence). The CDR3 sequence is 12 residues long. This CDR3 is CASSLAIGEQYF. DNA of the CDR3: TGTGCCAGCAGCTTAGCAATAGGCGAGCAGTACTTC.

CDR3 coding DNA: TGCACCAGCAGCCAAGCGTCGAGCGGGAGGGACGAGAAGGAGACCCAGTACTTC. Translating gives CTSSQASSGRDEKETQYF. The rearrangement links TRBV1 to TRBJ2-5; the table's D call TRBD2 went unverified against the DNA. TRBV1 is shown as a pseudogene. The CDR3 is 18 residues long.

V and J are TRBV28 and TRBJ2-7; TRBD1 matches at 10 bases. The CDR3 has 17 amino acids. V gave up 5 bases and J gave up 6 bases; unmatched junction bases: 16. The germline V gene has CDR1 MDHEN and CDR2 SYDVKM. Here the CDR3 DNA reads TGTGCCAGCAGTCGACCCTACCCCGGGACAGGGGCCCTCGAGCAGTACTTC. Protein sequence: CASSRPYPGTGALEQYF.

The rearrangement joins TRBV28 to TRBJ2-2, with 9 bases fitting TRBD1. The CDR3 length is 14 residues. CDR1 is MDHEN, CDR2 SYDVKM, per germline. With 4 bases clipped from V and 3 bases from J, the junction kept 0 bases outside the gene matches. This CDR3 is CASSWDRDTGELFF. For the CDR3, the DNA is TGTGCCAGCAGTTGGGACAGGGACACCGGGGAGCTGTTTTTT.

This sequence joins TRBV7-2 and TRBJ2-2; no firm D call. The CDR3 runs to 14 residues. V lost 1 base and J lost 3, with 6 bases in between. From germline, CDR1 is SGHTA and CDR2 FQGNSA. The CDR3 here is CASSLGAYTGELFF. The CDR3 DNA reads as TGTGCCAGCAGCTTAGGAGCGTACACCGGGGAGCTGTTTTTT. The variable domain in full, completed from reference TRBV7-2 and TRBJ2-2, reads GAGVSQSPSNKVTEKGKDVELRCDPISGHTALYWYRQSLGQGLEFLIYFQGNSAPDKSGLPSDRFSAERTGGSVSTLTIQRTQQEDSAVYLCASSLGAYTGELFFGEGSRLTVL.

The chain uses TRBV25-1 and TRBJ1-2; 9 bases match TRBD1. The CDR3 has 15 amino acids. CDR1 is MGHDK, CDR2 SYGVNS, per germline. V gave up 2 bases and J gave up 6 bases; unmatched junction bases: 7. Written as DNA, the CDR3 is TGTGCCAGCAGTGAAACCTGGACAGGGGAGAATGGCTACACCTTC. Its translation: CASSETWTGENGYTF.

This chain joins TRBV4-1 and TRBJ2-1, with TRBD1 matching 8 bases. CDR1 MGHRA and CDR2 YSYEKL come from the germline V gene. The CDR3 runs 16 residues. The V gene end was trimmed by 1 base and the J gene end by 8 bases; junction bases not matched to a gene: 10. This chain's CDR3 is CASSQVSDRVVDEQFF. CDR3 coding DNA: TGCGCCAGCAGCCAAGTTTCGGACAGGGTAGTGGATGAGCAGTTCTTC.

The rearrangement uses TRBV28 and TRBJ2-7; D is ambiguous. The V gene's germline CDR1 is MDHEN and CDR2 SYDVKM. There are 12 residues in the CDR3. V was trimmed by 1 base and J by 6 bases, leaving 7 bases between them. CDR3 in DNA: TGTGCCAGCAGTTTATCAGTGGCCGAGCAGTACTTC. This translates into CASSLSVAEQYF.

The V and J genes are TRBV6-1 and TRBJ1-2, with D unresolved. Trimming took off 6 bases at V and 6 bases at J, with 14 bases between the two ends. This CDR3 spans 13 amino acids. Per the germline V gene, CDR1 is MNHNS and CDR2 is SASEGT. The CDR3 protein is CASSRTSVDGYTF. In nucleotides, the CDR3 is TGTGCCAGCAGCCGGACGTCGGTGGATGGCTACACCTTC.

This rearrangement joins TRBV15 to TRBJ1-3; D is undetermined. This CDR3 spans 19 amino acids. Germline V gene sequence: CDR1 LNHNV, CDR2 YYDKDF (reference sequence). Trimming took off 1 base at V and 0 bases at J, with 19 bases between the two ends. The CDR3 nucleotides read TGTGCCACCAGCAGAGCGGTTGAGGAATTGGGTTTCTCTGGAAACACCATATATTTT. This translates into CATSRAVEELGFSGNTIYF.

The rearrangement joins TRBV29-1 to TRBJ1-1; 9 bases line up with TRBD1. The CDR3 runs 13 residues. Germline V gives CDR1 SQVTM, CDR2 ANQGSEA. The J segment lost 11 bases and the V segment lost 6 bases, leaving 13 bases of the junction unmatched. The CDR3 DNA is TGCAGCGTGGGGGACAGGGAGGGATCGCTGGCTTTCTTT. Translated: CSVGDREGSLAFF.

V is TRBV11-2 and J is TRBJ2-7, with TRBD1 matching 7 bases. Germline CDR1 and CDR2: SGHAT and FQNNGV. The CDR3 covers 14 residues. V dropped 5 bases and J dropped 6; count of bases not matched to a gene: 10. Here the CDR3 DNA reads TGTGCCAGCAGCCATACCTCCACAGGGGCCGAGCAGTACTTC. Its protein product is CASSHTSTGAEQYF.

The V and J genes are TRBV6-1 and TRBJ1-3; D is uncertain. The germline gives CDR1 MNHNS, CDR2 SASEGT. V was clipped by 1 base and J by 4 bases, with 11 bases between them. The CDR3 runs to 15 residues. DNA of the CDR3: TGTGCCAGCAGTGAAGACCGGAGTCCGGGAAACACCATATATTTT. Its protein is CASSEDRSPGNTIYF.

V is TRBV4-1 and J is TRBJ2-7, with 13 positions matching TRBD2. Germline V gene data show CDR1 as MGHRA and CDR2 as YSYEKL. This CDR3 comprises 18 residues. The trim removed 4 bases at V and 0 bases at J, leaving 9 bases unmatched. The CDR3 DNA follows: TGCGCCAGCAGCCGGGGACTAGCGGGGACCATGAGCTCCTACGAGCAGTACTTC. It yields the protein CASSRGLAGTMSSYEQYF.

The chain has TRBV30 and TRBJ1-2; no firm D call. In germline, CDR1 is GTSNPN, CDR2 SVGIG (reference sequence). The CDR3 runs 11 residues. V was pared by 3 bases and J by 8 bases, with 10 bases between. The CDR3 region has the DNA TGTGCCTGGAGGGGCTATGAGGGCTACACCTTC. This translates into CAWRGYEGYTF.

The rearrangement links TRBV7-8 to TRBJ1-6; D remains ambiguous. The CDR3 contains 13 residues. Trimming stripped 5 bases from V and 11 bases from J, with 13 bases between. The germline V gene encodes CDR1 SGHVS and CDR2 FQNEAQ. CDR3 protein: CASSPHMVPPLHF. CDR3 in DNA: TGTGCCAGCAGCCCTCATATGGTGCCACCCCTCCACTTT.

The CDR3 bases are TGCACCAGCAGACCTGTAAGAAGTCGGGCCAACGTCCTGACTTTC. It encodes CTSRPVRSRANVLTF. This chain links TRBV1 with TRBJ2-6. TRBV1 is a known pseudogene. CDR3 size: 15 residues.

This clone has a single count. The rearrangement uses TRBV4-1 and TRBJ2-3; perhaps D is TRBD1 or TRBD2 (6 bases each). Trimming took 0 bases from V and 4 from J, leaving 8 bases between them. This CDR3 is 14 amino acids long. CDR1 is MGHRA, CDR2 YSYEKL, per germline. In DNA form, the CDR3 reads TGCGCCAGCAGCCAAGAGGGGGGCCCAGATACGCAGTATTTT. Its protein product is CASSQEGGPDTQYF.

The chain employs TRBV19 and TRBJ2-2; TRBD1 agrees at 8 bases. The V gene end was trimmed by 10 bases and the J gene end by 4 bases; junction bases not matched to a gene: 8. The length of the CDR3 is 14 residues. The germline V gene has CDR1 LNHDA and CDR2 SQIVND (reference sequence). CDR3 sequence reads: CATTGGGGTGELFF. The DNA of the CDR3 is TGTGCCACCACAGGGGGTGGGGGCACCGGGGAGCTGTTTTTT.

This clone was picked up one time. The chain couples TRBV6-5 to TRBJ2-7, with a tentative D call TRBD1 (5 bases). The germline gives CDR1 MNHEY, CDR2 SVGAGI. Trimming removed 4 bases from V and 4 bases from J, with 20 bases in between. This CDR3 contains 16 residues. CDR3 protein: CASSFAGPHNIYEQYF. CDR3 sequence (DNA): TGTGCCAGCAGTTTCGCAGGGCCACACAATATATACGAGCAGTACTTC.

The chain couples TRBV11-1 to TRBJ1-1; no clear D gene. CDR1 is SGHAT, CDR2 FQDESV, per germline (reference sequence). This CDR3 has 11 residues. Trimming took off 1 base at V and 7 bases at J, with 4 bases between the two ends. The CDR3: CASSLESEAFF. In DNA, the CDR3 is TGTGCCAGCAGCTTAGAGAGTGAAGCTTTCTTT.

The CDR3 nucleotides are TGTGCCAGCAGTGTCGGGGGGAACACCATATATTTT. Translating it yields CASSVGGNTIYF. The chain uses TRBV2 and TRBJ1-3, with D perhaps TRBD1 (5 bases). V lost 4 bases to trimming and J lost 7 bases, with 8 bases between them. The CDR3 length is 12 residues. From germline, CDR1 is SNHLY and CDR2 FYNNEI.

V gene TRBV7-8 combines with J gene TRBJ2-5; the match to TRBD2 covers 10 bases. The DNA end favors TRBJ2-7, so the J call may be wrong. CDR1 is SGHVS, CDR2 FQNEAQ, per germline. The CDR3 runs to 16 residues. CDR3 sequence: CASSPFLAGGSNEQYF. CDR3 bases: TGTGCCAGCAGCCCCTTCTTAGCGGGAGGATCTAACGAGCAGTACTTC.

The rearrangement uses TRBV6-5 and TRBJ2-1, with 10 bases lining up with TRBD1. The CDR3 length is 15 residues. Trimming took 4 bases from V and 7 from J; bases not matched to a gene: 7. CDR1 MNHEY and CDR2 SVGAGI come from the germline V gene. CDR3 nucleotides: TGTGCCAGCAGTTCCGGGGGACAGGGGTGGAATGAGCAGTTCTTC. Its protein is CASSSGGQGWNEQFF.

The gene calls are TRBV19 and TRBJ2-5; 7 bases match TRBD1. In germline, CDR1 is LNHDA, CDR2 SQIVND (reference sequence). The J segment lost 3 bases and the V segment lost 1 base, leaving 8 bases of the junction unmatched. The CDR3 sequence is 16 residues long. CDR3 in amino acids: CASSIGPRGFKETQYF. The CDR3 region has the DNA TGTGCCAGTAGTATAGGCCCCAGGGGGTTCAAAGAGACCCAGTACTTC.

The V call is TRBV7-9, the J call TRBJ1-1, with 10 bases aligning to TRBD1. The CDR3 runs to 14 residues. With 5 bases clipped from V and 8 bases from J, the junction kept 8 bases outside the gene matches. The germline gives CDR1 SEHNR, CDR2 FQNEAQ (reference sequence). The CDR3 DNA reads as TGTGCCAGCAGCGAAACAACGACAGGGGGCGAAGCTTTCTTT. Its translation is CASSETTTGGEAFF.

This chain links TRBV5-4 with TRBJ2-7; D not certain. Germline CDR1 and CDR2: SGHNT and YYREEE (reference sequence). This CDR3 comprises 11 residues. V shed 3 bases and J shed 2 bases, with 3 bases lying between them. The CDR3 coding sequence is TGTGCCAGCAGCTCTCCCTACGAGCAGTACTTC. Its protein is CASSSPYEQYF.

CDR3: CASSRAGGQNTGELFF. The CDR3 coding sequence is TGTGCCAGCAGCCGAGCGGGAGGGCAGAACACCGGGGAGCTGTTTTTT. The chain recombines TRBV4-2 with TRBJ2-2; TRBD2 agrees at 10 bases. The germline V gene encodes CDR1 LGHNA and CDR2 YNFKEQ. Trimming took 4 bases from V and 1 from J; bases not matched to a gene: 3. The CDR3 has 16 amino acids.